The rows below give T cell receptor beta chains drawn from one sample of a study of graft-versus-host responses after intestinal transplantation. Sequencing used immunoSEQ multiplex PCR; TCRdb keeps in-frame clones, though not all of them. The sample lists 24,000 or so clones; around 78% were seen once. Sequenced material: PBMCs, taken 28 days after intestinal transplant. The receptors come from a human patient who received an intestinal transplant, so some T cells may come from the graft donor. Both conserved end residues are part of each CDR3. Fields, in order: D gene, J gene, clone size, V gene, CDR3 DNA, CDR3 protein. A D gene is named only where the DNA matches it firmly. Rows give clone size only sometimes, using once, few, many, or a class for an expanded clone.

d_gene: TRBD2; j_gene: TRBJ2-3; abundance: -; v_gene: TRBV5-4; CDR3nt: TGTGCCAGCAGCCGGGGGACTAGCGGGGGCACAGATACGCAGTATTTT; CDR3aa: CASSRGTSGGTDTQYF
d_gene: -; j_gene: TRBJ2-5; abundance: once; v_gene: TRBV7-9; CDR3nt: TGTGCCAGCAGTTTAGGACAGACCCAGTACTTC; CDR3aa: CASSLGQTQYF
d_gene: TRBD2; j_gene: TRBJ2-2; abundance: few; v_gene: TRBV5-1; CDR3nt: TGCGCCAGCAGCGGTACTAGCGGGGGGAACACCGGGGAGCTGTTTTTT; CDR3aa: CASSGTSGGNTGELFF
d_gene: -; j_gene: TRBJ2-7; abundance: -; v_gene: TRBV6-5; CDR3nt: TGTGCCAGCAGTCTAGAATCGCCAGGGCAATACGAGCAGTACTTC; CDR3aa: CASSLESPGQYEQYF
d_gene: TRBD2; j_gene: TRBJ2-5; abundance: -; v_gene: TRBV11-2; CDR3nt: TGTGCCAGCAGCTTAGATCAGACTAGCGGGTACCAAGAGACCCAGTACTTC; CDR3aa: CASSLDQTSGYQETQYF
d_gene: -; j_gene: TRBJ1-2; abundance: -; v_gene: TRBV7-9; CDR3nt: TGTGCCAGCAGCTTAGGCGGATCCTATGGCTACACCTTC; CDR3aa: CASSLGGSYGYTF
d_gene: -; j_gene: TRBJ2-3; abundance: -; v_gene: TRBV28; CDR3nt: TGTGCCAGCAGTTTAGTTGGCCCTACCACAGATACGCAGTATTTT; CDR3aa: CASSLVGPTTDTQYF
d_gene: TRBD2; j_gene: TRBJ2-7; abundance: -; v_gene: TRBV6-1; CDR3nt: TGTGCCAGCAGTCCGACTAGCGGGGTTATCGAGCAGTACTTC; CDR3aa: CASSPTSGVIEQYF
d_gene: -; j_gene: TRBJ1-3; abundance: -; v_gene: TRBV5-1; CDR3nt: TGCGCCAGCAGCCTAGACGGGTACTCTGGAAACACCATATATTTT; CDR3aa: CASSLDGYSGNTIYF
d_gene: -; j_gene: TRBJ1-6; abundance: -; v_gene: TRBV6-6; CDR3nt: TGTGCCAGCAGTTACGGGGGCTCCTATAATTCACCCCTCCACTTT; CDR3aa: CASSYGGSYNSPLHF
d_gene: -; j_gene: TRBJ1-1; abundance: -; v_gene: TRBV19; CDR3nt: TGTGCTCGAATGACGGAAATCAGGGGCTACTTGAACACTGAAGCTTTCTTT; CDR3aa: CARMTEIRGYLNTEAFF
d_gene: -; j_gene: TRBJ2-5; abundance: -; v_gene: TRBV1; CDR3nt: TGCACCAGCAGCCAAGATTACTTCCAAGAGACCCAGTACTTC; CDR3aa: CTSSQDYFQETQYF
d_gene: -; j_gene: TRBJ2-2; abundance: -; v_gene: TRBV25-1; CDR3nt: TGTGCCAGCAGTATCGGGGCCGGGGAGCTGTTTTTT; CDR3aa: CASSIGAGELFF
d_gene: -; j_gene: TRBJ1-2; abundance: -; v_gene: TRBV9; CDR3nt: TGTGCCAGCAGCGTAGGGGAGGGATCCTATGGCTACACCTTC; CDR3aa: CASSVGEGSYGYTF
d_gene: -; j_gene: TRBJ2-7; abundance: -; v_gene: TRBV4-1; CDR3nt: TGCGCCAGCAGCCCCCCGTCAATAGCTAACAGACCCCACGAGCAGTACTTC; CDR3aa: CASSPPSIANRPHEQYF
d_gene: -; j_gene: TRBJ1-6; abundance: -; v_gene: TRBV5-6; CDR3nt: TGTGCCAGCAGCTTCAGGGGCCAGAAAATTAGCTCCTATAATTCACCCCTCCACTTT; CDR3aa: CASSFRGQKISSYNSPLHF
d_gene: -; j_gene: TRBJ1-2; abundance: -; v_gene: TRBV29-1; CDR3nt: TGCAGCGTGCTAGGGGGACTCGGGGTATATGGCTACACCTTC; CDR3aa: CSVLGGLGVYGYTF
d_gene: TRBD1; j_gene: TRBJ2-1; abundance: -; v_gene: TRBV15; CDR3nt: TGTGCCACCAGCACCCCCGGGACAGGGAATGAGCAGTTCTTC; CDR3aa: CATSTPGTGNEQFF
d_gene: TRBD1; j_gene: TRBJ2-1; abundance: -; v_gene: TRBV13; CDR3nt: TGTGCCAGCAGCTCCGGACAGGGAACAGTTGAGCAGTTCTTC; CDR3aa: CASSSGQGTVEQFF